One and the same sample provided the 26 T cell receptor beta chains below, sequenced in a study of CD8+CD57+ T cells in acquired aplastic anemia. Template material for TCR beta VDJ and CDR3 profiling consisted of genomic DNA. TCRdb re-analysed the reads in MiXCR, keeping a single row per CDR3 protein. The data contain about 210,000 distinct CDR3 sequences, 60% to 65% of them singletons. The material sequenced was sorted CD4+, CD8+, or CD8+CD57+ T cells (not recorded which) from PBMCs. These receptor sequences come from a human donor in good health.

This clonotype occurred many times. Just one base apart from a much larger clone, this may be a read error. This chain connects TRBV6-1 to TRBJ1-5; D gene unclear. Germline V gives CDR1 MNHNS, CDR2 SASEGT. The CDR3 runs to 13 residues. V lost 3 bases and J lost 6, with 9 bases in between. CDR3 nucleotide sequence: TGTGCCAGCAGTGACGCCGAGGTTCAGCCCCAGCATTTT. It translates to CASSDAEVQPQHF.

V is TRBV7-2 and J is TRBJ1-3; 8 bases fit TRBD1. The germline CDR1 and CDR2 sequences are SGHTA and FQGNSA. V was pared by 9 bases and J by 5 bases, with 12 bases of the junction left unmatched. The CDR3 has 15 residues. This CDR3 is CASGGIGTGRNTIYF. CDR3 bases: TGTGCCAGTGGGGGGATAGGGACAGGCCGAAACACCATATATTTT.

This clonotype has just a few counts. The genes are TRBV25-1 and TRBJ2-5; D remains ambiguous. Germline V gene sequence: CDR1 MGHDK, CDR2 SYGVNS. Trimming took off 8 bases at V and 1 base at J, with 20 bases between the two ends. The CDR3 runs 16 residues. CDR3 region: CASGKLVRLTQETQYF. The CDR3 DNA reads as TGTGCCAGCGGGAAGCTTGTCAGGCTGACCCAAGAGACCCAGTACTTC.

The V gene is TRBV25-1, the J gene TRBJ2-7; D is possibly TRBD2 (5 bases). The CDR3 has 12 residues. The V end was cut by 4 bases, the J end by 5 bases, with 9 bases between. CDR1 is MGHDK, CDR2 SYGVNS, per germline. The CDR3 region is CASSGTGNEQYF. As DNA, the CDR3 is TGTGCCAGCAGTGGTACGGGGAACGAGCAGTACTTC.

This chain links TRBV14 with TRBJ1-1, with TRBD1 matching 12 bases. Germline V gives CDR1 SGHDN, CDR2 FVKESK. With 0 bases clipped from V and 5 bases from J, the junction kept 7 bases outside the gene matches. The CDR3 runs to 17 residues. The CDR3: CASSQDGTGGRRTEAFF. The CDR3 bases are TGTGCCAGCAGCCAAGACGGGACAGGGGGCCGGCGGACTGAAGCTTTCTTT.

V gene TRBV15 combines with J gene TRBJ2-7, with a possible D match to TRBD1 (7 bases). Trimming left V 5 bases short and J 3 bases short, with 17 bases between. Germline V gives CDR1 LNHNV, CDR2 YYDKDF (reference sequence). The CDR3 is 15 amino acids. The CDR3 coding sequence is TGTGCCACCAGCGGGGGGCAGGGGGAAAACTACGAGCAGTACTTC. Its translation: CATSGGQGENYEQYF.

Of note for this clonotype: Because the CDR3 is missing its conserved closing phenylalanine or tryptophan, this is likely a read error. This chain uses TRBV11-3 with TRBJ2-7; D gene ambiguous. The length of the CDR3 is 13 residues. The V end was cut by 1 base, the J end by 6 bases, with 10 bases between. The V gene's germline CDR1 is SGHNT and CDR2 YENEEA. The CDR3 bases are TGTGCCAGCAGCTTAGGGGCGGCCGCCGAGCAGTACCTC. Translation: CASSLGAAAEQYL.

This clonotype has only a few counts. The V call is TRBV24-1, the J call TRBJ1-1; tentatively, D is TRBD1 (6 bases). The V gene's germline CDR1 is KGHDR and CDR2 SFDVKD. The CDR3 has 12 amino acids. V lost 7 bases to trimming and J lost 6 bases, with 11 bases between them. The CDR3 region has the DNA TGTGCCACCAGCCAACAGGGCTCTGAAGCTTTCTTT. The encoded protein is CATSQQGSEAFF.

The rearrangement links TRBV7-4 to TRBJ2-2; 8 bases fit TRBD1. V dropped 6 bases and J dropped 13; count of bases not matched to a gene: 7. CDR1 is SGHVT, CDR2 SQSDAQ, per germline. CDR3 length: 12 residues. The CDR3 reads CASSSGQGVLFF. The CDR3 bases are TGTGCCAGCAGTTCCGGACAGGGCGTGCTGTTTTTT.

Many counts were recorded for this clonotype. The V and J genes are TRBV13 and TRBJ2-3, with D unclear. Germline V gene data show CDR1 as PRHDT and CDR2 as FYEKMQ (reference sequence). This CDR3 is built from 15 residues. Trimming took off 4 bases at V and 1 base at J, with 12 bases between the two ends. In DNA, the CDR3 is TGTGCCAGCAGCTCGACCGTAAGGGGCACAGATACGCAGTATTTT. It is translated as CASSSTVRGTDTQYF.

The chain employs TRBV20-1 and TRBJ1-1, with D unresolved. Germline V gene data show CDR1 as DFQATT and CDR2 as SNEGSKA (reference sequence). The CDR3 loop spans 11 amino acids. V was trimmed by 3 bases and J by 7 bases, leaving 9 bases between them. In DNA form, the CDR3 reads TGCAGTGCTAGTTACGGGATTGAAGCTTTCTTT. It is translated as CSASYGIEAFF.

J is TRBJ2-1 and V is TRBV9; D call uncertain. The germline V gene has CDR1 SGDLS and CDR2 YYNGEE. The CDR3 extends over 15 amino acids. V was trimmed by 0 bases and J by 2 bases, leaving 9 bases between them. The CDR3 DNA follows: TGTGCCAGCAGCGTAGCCGGGTTACCCTACAATGAGCAGTTCTTC. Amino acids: CASSVAGLPYNEQFF.

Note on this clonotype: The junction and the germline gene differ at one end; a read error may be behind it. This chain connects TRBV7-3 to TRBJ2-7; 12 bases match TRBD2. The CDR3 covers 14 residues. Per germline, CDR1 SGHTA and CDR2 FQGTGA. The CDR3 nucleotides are TGTGCCAGCAGCCCGCTAGCGGGGGGGCGCGAGCTGTACTTC. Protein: CASSPLAGGRELYF.

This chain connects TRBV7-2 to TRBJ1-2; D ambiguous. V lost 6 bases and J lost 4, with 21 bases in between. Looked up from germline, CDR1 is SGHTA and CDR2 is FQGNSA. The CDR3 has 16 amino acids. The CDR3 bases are TGTGCCAGCAGTCTGTTGGGCCCGGGCAGCCTCTATGGCTACACCTTC. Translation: CASSLLGPGSLYGYTF. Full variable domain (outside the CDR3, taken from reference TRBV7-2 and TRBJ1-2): GAGVSQSPSNKVTEKGKDVELRCDPISGHTALYWYRQSLGQGLEFLIYFQGNSAPDKSGLPSDRFSAERTGGSVSTLTIQRTQQEDSAVYLCASSLLGPGSLYGYTFGSGTRLTVV.

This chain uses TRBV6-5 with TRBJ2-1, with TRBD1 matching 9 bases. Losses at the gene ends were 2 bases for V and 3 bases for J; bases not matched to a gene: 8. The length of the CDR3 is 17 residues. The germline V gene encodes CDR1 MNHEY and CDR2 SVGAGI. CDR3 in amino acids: CASSYAGRDRVYNEQFF. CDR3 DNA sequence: TGTGCCAGCAGTTACGCAGGCCGGGACAGGGTCTACAATGAGCAGTTCTTC.

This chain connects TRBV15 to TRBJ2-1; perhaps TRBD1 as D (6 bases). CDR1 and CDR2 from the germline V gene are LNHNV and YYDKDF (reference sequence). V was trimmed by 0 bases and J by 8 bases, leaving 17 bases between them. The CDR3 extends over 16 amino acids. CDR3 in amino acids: CATSREPRGSAYEQFF. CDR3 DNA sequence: TGTGCCACCAGCAGAGAACCCAGGGGATCTGCCTATGAGCAGTTCTTC.

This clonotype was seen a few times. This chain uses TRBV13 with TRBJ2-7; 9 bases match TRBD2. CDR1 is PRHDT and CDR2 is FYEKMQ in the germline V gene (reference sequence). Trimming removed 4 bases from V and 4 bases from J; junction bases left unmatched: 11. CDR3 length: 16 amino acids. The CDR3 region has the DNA TGTGCCAGCAGCTCTCGCCGGCGGGGGGGAGAGTACGAGCAGTACTTC. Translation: CASSSRRRGGEYEQYF. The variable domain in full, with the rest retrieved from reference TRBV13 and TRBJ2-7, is AAGVIQSPRHLIKEKRETATLKCYPIPRHDTVYWYQQGPGQDPQFLISFYEKMQSDKGSIPDRFSAQQFSDYHSELNMSSLELGDSALYFCASSSRRRGGEYEQYFGPGTRLTVT.

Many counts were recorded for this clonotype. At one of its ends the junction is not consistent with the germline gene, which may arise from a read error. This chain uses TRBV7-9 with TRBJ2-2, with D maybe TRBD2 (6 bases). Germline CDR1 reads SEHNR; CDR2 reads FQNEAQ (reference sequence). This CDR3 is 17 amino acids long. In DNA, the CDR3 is TGTGCCAGCAGCCCGCGCCGGGACGGACCGAACACCGGGGGGCTGTTTTTT. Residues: CASSPRRDGPNTGGLFF. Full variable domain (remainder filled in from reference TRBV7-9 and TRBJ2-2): DTGVSQNPRHKITKRGQNVTFRCDPISEHNRLYWYRQTLGQGPEFLTYFQNEAQLEKSRLLSDRFSAERPKGSFSTLEIQRTEQGDSAMYLCASSPRRDGPNTGGLFFGEGSRLTVL.

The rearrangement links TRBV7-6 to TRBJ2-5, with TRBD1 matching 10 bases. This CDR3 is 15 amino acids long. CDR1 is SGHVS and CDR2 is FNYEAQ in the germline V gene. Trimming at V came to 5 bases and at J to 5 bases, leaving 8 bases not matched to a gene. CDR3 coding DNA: TGTGCCAGCAGCGAAAGGACAGGGGGTCACGAGACCCAGTACTTC. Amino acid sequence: CASSERTGGHETQYF.

This CDR3 is CASSSDREPSYEQYF. The CDR3 coding sequence is TGTGCCAGCAGCTCGGACAGGGAACCCTCCTACGAGCAGTACTTC. The chain joins TRBV5-5 to TRBJ2-7, with 8 bases identical to TRBD1. V gave up 3 bases and J gave up 0 bases; unmatched junction bases: 5. Germline V lookup: CDR1 SGHKS, CDR2 YYEKEE (reference sequence). The CDR3 runs to 15 residues.

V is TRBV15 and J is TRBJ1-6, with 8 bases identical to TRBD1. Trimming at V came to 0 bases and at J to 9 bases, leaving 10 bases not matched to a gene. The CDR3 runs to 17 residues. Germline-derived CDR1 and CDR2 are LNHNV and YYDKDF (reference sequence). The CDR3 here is CATSREGQDRLSSPLHF. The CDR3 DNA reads TGTGCCACCAGCAGAGAGGGACAGGACCGCTTAAGTTCACCCCTCCACTTT.

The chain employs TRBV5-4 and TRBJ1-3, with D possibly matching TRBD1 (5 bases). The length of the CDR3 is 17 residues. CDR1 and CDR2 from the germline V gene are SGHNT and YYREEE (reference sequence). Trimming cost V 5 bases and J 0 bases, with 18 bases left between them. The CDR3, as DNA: TGTGCCAGCAGTAACTACCTCGACAGTACCTCTGGAAACACCATATATTTT. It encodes CASSNYLDSTSGNTIYF. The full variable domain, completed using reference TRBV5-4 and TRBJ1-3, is ETGVTQSPTHLIKTRGQQVTLRCSSQSGHNTVSWYQQALGQGPQFIFQYYREEENGRGNFPPRFSGLQFPNYSSELNVNALELDDSALYLCASSNYLDSTSGNTIYFGEGSWLTVV.

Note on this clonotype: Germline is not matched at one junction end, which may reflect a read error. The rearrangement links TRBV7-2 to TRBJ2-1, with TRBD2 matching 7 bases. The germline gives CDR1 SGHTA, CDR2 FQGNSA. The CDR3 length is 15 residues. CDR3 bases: TGTGCCAGCAGCCTAGCGGCTGGTACCTACAATGAGCAGTTCTTC. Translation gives CASSLAAGTYNEQFF.

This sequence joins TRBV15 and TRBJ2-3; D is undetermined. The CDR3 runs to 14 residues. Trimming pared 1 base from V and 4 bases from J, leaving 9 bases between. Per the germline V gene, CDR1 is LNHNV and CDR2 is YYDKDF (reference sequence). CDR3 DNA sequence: TGTGCCACCAGCAGAGTGGGTATCGCAGATACGCAGTATTTT. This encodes CATSRVGIADTQYF.

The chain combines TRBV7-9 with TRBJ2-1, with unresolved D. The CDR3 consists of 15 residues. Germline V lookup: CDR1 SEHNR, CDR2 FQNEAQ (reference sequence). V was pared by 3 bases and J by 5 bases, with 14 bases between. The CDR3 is CASSFLWYGDNEQFF. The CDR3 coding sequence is TGTGCCAGCAGCTTCCTCTGGTATGGGGACAATGAGCAGTTCTTC.

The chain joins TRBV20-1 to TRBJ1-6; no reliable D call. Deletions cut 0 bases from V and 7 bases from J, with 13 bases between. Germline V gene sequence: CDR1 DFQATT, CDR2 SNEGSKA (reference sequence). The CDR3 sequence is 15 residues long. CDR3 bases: TGCAGTGCTAGAGATCGTCGGTACCCGAATTCACCCCTCCACTTT. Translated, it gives CSARDRRYPNSPLHF.